The 25 T cell receptor beta chains below all came from one sample that was sequenced in a study of cytomegalovirus exposure and HLA in healthy donors. Both 60 Vbeta primers and 13 Jbeta primers went into the PCR. Sequenced by immunoSEQ multiplex PCR; TCRdb stores in-frame clones only, minus some. The data show 90,000 to 140,000 clones, 78% seen once. Specimen: PBMCs. The receptors derive from a man in his thirties or forties in good health and CMV-seronegative.

J is TRBJ2-1 and V is TRBV5-1; possibly TRBD2 for D (6 bases). Trimming stripped 4 bases from V and 10 bases from J, with 18 bases between. Per germline, CDR1 SGHRS and CDR2 YFSETQ. The CDR3 runs 14 residues. The CDR3 protein is CASSLGTEEGEQFF. The CDR3 DNA is TGCGCCAGCAGCCTTGGGACGGAGGAGGGGGAGCAGTTCTTC.

This chain uses TRBV29-1 with TRBJ2-1; TRBD2 matches 11 bases. Unmatched junction bases numbered 16, after V lost 3 bases and J lost 9 bases. This CDR3 comprises 17 residues. The germline V gene encodes CDR1 SQVTM and CDR2 ANQGSEA. The CDR3 coding sequence is TGCAGCGTTGATTCACTAGCGGGAGTGGGGGTTTATACTGAGCAGTTCTTC. This gives the protein CSVDSLAGVGVYTEQFF.

The CDR3: CASSRETGGEFF. In DNA, the CDR3 is TGTGCCAGCAGCCGTGAGACAGGGGGGGAGTTCTTC. The gene calls are TRBV5-8 and TRBJ2-1; 9 bases are shared with TRBD1. V was clipped by 4 bases and J by 14 bases; unmatched bases: 7. The CDR3 contains 12 residues. Germline CDR1 is SGHTS and CDR2 is YDEGEE. Based on the CDR3 plus reference TRBV5-8 and TRBJ2-1, the full variable domain is EAGVTQSPTHLIKTRGQQATLRCSPISGHTSVYWYQQALGLGLQFLLWYDEGEERNRGNFPPRFSGRQFPNYSSELNVNALELEDSALYLCASSRETGGEFFGPGTRLTVL.

The V gene is TRBV7-9, the J gene TRBJ1-2; 10 bases fit TRBD1. The germline CDR1 and CDR2 sequences are SEHNR and FQNEAQ (reference sequence). V lost 5 bases and J lost 7; bases outside the gene matches: 7. CDR3 length equals 14 residues. The CDR3 nucleotides read TGTGCCAGCAGCGATGGGACAGGGGCGGCTGGCTACACCTTC. It is translated as CASSDGTGAAGYTF.

This sequence joins TRBV7-6 and TRBJ2-1, with 14 nucleotides matching TRBD2. The CDR3 consists of 15 residues. CDR1 is SGHVS, CDR2 FNYEAQ, per germline. V shed 5 bases, J shed 8 bases, and the junction held 5 bases outside the gene matches. The CDR3 DNA is TGTGCCAGCAGCCGGACTAGCGGGGGGAAGTATGAGCAGTTCTTC. Amino acids: CASSRTSGGKYEQFF.

This chain links TRBV2 with TRBJ1-2, with D possibly matching TRBD1 (5 bases). The V and J ends lost 2 bases and 6 bases respectively, with 16 bases between them. Germline loops: CDR1 SNHLY, CDR2 FYNNEI. This CDR3 contains 15 residues. The CDR3 nucleotides are TGTGCCAGCAGTGAACGATCCGCGCGGGGGGATGGCTACACCTTC. Protein: CASSERSARGDGYTF.

The chain couples TRBV27 to TRBJ2-2; D is possibly TRBD1 (6 bases). Trimming cost V 6 bases and J 1 base, with 12 bases left between them. Germline V gene data show CDR1 as MNHEY and CDR2 as SMNVEV (reference sequence). The CDR3 runs 15 residues. CDR3 nucleotide sequence: TGTGCCAGCAGCCCCGGGACACTGAACACCGGGGAGCTGTTTTTT. It translates to CASSPGTLNTGELFF.

This chain uses TRBV6-1 with TRBJ1-2; TRBD1 aligns across 9 bases. Germline assignment: CDR1 MNHNS and CDR2 SASEGT. The CDR3 loop spans 15 amino acids. With V trimmed by 1 base and J by 5 bases, 5 bases remained unmatched. CDR3 loop: CASSEDRGQVYGYTF. DNA for the CDR3: TGTGCCAGCAGTGAAGACAGGGGGCAAGTTTATGGCTACACCTTC.

This chain links TRBV29-1 with TRBJ1-5, with D unresolved. The CDR3 loop spans 13 amino acids. CDR1 is SQVTM and CDR2 is ANQGSEA in the germline V gene. Trimming left V 4 bases short and J 3 bases short, with 10 bases between. CDR3 in amino acids: CSVARVFNQPQHF. The CDR3 bases are TGCAGCGTTGCCCGGGTCTTCAATCAGCCCCAGCATTTT.

CDR3 sequence (DNA): TGTGCCATCAGTGACGTTGTAAGGGGAGATACGCAGTATTTT. Translation: CAISDVVRGDTQYF. The V and J genes are TRBV10-3 and TRBJ2-3; perhaps TRBD1 as D (5 bases). This CDR3 comprises 14 residues. Trimming removed 3 bases from V and 5 bases from J, with 12 bases in between. In germline, CDR1 is ENHRY, CDR2 SYGVKD.

The chain joins TRBV27 to TRBJ2-1; 16 nucleotides agree with TRBD2. Germline CDR1 is MNHEY and CDR2 is SMNVEV (reference sequence). V lost 2 bases to trimming and J lost 7 bases; unmatched junction nucleotides: 14. This CDR3 has 20 residues. For the CDR3, the DNA is TGTGCCAGCAGTTTACTCCGCGGGACTAGCGGGGGGGCCAGTAGGAATGAGCAGTTCTTC. Its protein product is CASSLLRGTSGGASRNEQFF.

The chain is built from TRBV7-2 and TRBJ2-2, with 13 bases lining up with TRBD2. The CDR3 loop spans 15 amino acids. The J segment lost 7 bases and the V segment lost 8 bases, leaving 7 bases of the junction unmatched. Germline V gives CDR1 SGHTA, CDR2 FQGNSA. The CDR3 here is CASRGLAGAVGELFF. CDR3 sequence (DNA): TGTGCCAGCCGCGGACTAGCGGGGGCCGTCGGGGAGCTGTTTTTT.

DNA for the CDR3: TGTGCCAGCAGCGCCCTACCCGGAAACACCATATATTTT. This translates into CASSALPGNTIYF. The chain employs TRBV9 and TRBJ1-3; D uncertain. Germline-derived CDR1 and CDR2 are SGDLS and YYNGEE. The CDR3 spans 13 residues. V was cut by 3 bases and J by 4 bases, with 8 bases left in between.

The gene calls are TRBV11-2 and TRBJ1-1; tentative D call: TRBD1 (6 bases). The CDR3 consists of 14 residues. The V end was cut by 1 base, the J end by 3 bases, with 9 bases between. Germline-derived CDR1 and CDR2 are SGHAT and FQNNGV. CDR3 sequence: CASSLAGGDTEAFF. CDR3 bases: TGTGCCAGCAGCTTAGCGGGGGGCGACACTGAAGCTTTCTTT. Based on the CDR3 plus reference TRBV11-2 and TRBJ1-1, the full variable domain is EAGVAQSPRYKIIEKRQSVAFWCNPISGHATLYWYQQILGQGPKLLIQFQNNGVVDDSQLPKDRFSAERLKGVDSTLKIQPAKLEDSAVYLCASSLAGGDTEAFFGQGTRLTVV.

The chain joins TRBV5-4 to TRBJ2-7; possible D gene TRBD1, 5 bases. Looked up from germline, CDR1 is SGHNT and CDR2 is YYREEE (reference sequence). The CDR3 totals 15 residues. V was clipped by 0 bases and J by 3 bases, with 13 bases between them. CDR3 in DNA: TGTGCCAGCAGCTTGGATGGGGCCCCCCTCTACGAGCAGTACTTC. This gives the protein CASSLDGAPLYEQYF.

V usage is TRBV18 and J usage is TRBJ1-1; the match to TRBD1 covers 8 bases. Germline CDR1 and CDR2: KGHSH and LQKENI. This CDR3 is built from 18 residues. J gave up 0 bases and V 3 bases, and 12 bases lay outside the gene matches. The CDR3 protein is CASSPLRQGALMNTEAFF. Here the CDR3 DNA reads TGTGCCAGCTCACCTCTTCGGCAGGGGGCACTTATGAACACTGAAGCTTTCTTT. Together with reference TRBV18 and TRBJ1-1, the CDR3 gives the full variable domain: NAGVMQNPRHLVRRRGQEARLRCSPMKGHSHVYWYRQLPEEGLKFMVYLQKENIIDESGMPKERFSAEFPKEGPSILRIQQVVRGDSAAYFCASSPLRQGALMNTEAFFGQGTRLTVV.

V usage is TRBV6-5 and J usage is TRBJ1-2; 11 positions match TRBD1. V shed 5 bases, J shed 3 bases, and the junction held 5 bases outside the gene matches. Germline values: CDR1 MNHEY, CDR2 SVGAGI. The CDR3 is made up of 15 amino acids. CDR3 residues: CASSQEDRGHYGYTF. The CDR3 DNA reads as TGTGCCAGCAGTCAAGAGGACAGGGGGCACTATGGCTACACCTTC.

The chain recombines TRBV6-5 with TRBJ1-1; D possibly corresponds to TRBD1 (6 bases). Germline CDR1 is MNHEY and CDR2 is SVGAGI. The CDR3 has 13 residues. Trimming removed 6 bases from V and 0 bases from J, with 8 bases in between. The CDR3 DNA is TGTGCCAGCAGACAGGGCTTGAACACTGAAGCTTTCTTT. Amino acids: CASRQGLNTEAFF.

The table lists this clone with a count of one. V usage is TRBV5-1 and J usage is TRBJ2-7, with 7 bases lining up with TRBD1. V shed 4 bases and J 0 bases; nucleotides not matched to a gene: 7. The germline CDR1 and CDR2 sequences are SGHRS and YFSETQ. This CDR3 is 15 amino acids long. The CDR3 DNA is TGCGCCAGCAGCCCCTCTGACAGGGCCTCCTACGAGCAGTACTTC. Translation: CASSPSDRASYEQYF. Filled out from reference TRBV5-1 and TRBJ2-7, the complete variable domain reads KAGVTQTPRYLIKTRGQQVTLSCSPISGHRSVSWYQQTPGQGLQFLFEYFSETQRNKGNFPGRFSGRQFSNSRSEMNVSTLELGDSALYLCASSPSDRASYEQYFGPGTRLTVT.

This clone was observed a single time. This chain connects TRBV9 to TRBJ2-3; no firm D call. Trimming took off 4 bases at V and 7 bases at J, with 13 bases between the two ends. Germline CDR1 SGDLS, CDR2 YYNGEE. This CDR3 has 13 amino acids. The CDR3 DNA reads TGTGCCAGCAGCTCTCCAGGTTCCTATACGCAGTATTTT. Encoded protein: CASSSPGSYTQYF.

The rearrangement links TRBV4-1 to TRBJ2-6; D possibly corresponds to TRBD1 (6 bases). CDR1 is MGHRA, CDR2 YSYEKL, per germline. V was pared by 0 bases and J by 4 bases, with 16 bases between. The CDR3 spans 18 residues. CDR3 in DNA: TGCGCCAGCAGCCAAGATATCCCCCCCGGGACAGGGGCCAACGTCCTGACTTTC. It encodes CASSQDIPPGTGANVLTF.

The chain joins TRBV5-1 to TRBJ2-5; 7 nucleotides line up with TRBD2. Germline V lookup: CDR1 SGHRS, CDR2 YFSETQ. V dropped 1 base and J dropped 10; count of bases not matched to a gene: 7. This CDR3 has 13 residues. The CDR3 DNA reads as TGCGCCAGCAGCTTGATGACCGGGGAGGGCCAGTACTTC. It encodes CASSLMTGEGQYF.

This clone was counted once. J is TRBJ2-7 and V is TRBV13; 14 positions match TRBD2. The CDR3 extends over 17 amino acids. Trimming removed 3 bases from V and 4 bases from J; junction bases left unmatched: 8. Per germline, CDR1 PRHDT and CDR2 FYEKMQ (reference sequence). CDR3 DNA: TGTGCCAGCAGCTTGGGACTAGCGGGAGAAGGGGGTTACGAGCAGTACTTC. It yields the protein CASSLGLAGEGGYEQYF.

The chain recombines TRBV7-6 with TRBJ2-3; TRBD2 aligns across 13 bases. CDR3 size: 18 residues. CDR1 is SGHVS, CDR2 FNYEAQ, per germline. J was trimmed by 6 bases and V by 0 bases; bases with no gene match: 9. The CDR3 region has the DNA TGTGCCAGCAGCTTAGCGTCACTAGCGGGAGGGCCGAGGGATACGCAGTATTTT. Residues: CASSLASLAGGPRDTQYF. Looking up the rest from reference TRBV7-6 and TRBJ2-3 gives the full variable domain: GAGVSQSPRYKVTKRGQDVALRCDPISGHVSLYWYRQALGQGPEFLTYFNYEAQQDKSGLPNDRFSAERPEGSISTLTIQRTEQRDSAMYRCASSLASLAGGPRDTQYFGPGTRLTVL.

This clone was recorded a few times. This chain links TRBV30 with TRBJ2-5; 9 positions agree with TRBD1. The CDR3 is 16 amino acids. CDR1 and CDR2 (germline): GTSNPN, SVGIG (reference sequence). J lost 5 bases, V lost 3 bases, and 13 bases had no gene match. CDR3 protein: CAWSLAGTGYRETQYF. CDR3 bases: TGTGCCTGGAGCTTAGCCGGGACAGGGTATAGGGAGACCCAGTACTTC.